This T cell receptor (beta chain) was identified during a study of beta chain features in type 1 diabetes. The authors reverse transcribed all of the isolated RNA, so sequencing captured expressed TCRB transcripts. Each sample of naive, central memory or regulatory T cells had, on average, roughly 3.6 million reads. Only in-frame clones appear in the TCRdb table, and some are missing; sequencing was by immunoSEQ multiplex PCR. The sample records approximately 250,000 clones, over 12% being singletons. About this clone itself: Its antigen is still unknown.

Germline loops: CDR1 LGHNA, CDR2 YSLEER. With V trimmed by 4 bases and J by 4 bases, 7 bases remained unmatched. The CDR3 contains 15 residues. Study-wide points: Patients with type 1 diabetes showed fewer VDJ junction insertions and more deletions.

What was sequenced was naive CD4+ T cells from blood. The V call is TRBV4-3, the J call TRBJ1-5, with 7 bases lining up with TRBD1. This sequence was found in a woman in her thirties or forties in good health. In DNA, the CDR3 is TGCGCCAGCAGCCGAGACAGGGCCCCTAATCAGCCCCAGCATTTT. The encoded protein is CASSRDRAPNQPQHF.